The rows below give T cell receptor beta chains drawn from one sample of a study of patients with pleural tuberculosis. Each CDR3 protein gets one entry after TCRdb re-called the reads with MiXCR. The sample carries under 65,000 distinct CDR3 sequences, 6% to 9.5% recorded once. These receptors were obtained from a human donor with pleural tuberculosis. CDR3s include the opening cysteine and the closing phenylalanine or tryptophan. Each record gives: J gene, V gene, D gene, clone size, CDR3 protein, CDR3 DNA. The D gene is left open where the match is weak. Expanded clones get a size class; other rows say once, few or many, or leave the size out.

J gene: TRBJ2-3
V gene: TRBV19
D gene: TRBD1
clone size: few
CDR3 protein: CASSIATAGGPDTQYF
CDR3 DNA: TGTGCCAGTAGTATAGCAACGGCAGGGGGCCCAGATACGCAGTATTTT

J gene: TRBJ1-1
V gene: TRBV7-3
D gene: TRBD1
clone size: many
CDR3 protein: CASSSQGDTEAFF
CDR3 DNA: TGTGCCAGCAGCTCGCAGGGGGACACTGAAGCTTTCTTT

J gene: TRBJ1-3
V gene: TRBV24-1
D gene: -
clone size: many
CDR3 protein: CATSESGRGNTIYF
CDR3 DNA: TGTGCCACCAGTGAATCCGGGAGAGGAAACACCATATATTTT

J gene: TRBJ2-2
V gene: TRBV11-1
D gene: -
clone size: large
CDR3 protein: CASSSRGGETGELFF
CDR3 DNA: TGTGCCAGCAGCTCCAGAGGAGGGGAGACCGGGGAGCTGTTTTTT

J gene: TRBJ1-2
V gene: TRBV12-3/TRBV12-4
D gene: -
clone size: many
CDR3 protein: CASTLKARAGIYGYTF
CDR3 DNA: TGTGCCAGCACCCTGAAAGCAAGGGCAGGGATCTATGGCTACACCTTC

J gene: TRBJ2-1
V gene: TRBV5-5
D gene: -
clone size: -
CDR3 protein: CASSFTNEQFF
CDR3 DNA: TGTGCCAGCAGCTTTACGAATGAGCAGTTCTTC

J gene: TRBJ1-5
V gene: TRBV19
D gene: -
clone size: -
CDR3 protein: CASSSQGAYQPQHF
CDR3 DNA: TGTGCCAGTAGCTCACAGGGCGCGTATCAGCCCCAGCATTTT

J gene: TRBJ1-5
V gene: TRBV19
D gene: -
clone size: many
CDR3 protein: CASLKQGAGHLPQHF
CDR3 DNA: TGTGCCAGCCTAAAACAGGGCGCAGGACATCTGCCCCAGCATTTT

J gene: TRBJ2-3
V gene: TRBV20-1
D gene: -
clone size: many
CDR3 protein: CSASGESTDTQYF
CDR3 DNA: TGCAGTGCTAGCGGGGAAAGCACAGATACGCAGTATTTT

J gene: TRBJ2-1
V gene: TRBV12-3/TRBV12-4
D gene: -
clone size: many
CDR3 protein: CASNLGWALSYNEQFF
CDR3 DNA: TGTGCCAGCAACCTGGGTTGGGCCCTCTCCTACAATGAGCAGTTCTTC

J gene: TRBJ1-3
V gene: TRBV15
D gene: -
clone size: many
CDR3 protein: CATSSTSGVENTIYF
CDR3 DNA: TGTGCCACCAGCAGTACCTCAGGGGTCGAAAACACCATATATTTT

J gene: TRBJ2-5
V gene: TRBV28
D gene: -
clone size: many
CDR3 protein: CASSLFGTGTQYF
CDR3 DNA: TGTGCCAGCAGTTTATTCGGGACGGGGACCCAGTACTTC

J gene: TRBJ1-2
V gene: TRBV14
D gene: -
clone size: many
CDR3 protein: CASSPPGHGDYGYTF
CDR3 DNA: TGTGCCAGCAGCCCCCCGGGACACGGGGACTATGGCTACACCTTC

J gene: TRBJ1-5
V gene: TRBV12-3/TRBV12-4
D gene: -
clone size: many
CDR3 protein: CASSFGGADGNQPQHF
CDR3 DNA: TGTGCCAGCAGTTTCGGGGGGGCAGACGGGAATCAGCCCCAGCATTTT

J gene: TRBJ1-2
V gene: TRBV6-1
D gene: -
clone size: many
CDR3 protein: CASSVLVYGYTF
CDR3 DNA: TGTGCCAGCAGTGTATTGGTCTATGGCTACACCTTC

J gene: TRBJ2-7
V gene: TRBV24-1
D gene: -
clone size: many
CDR3 protein: CATSRDSYEQYF
CDR3 DNA: TGTGCCACCAGCAGAGATTCCTACGAGCAGTACTTC

J gene: TRBJ2-7
V gene: TRBV19
D gene: -
clone size: -
CDR3 protein: CASSGRERGYEQYF
CDR3 DNA: TGTGCCAGTAGTGGCCGGGAACGTGGCTACGAGCAGTACTTC

J gene: TRBJ2-1
V gene: TRBV6-2/TRBV6-3
D gene: TRBD2
clone size: many
CDR3 protein: CASSYPIWGLGNEQFF
CDR3 DNA: TGTGCCAGCAGTTACCCGATATGGGGACTAGGTAATGAGCAGTTCTTC

J gene: TRBJ1-2
V gene: TRBV2
D gene: TRBD1
clone size: many
CDR3 protein: CASSVQGGQDYGYTF
CDR3 DNA: TGTGCCAGCAGTGTCCAAGGGGGACAGGACTATGGCTACACCTTC

J gene: TRBJ1-6
V gene: TRBV12-3/TRBV12-4
D gene: -
clone size: many
CDR3 protein: CASSNSGLANSPLHF
CDR3 DNA: TGTGCCAGCAGTAATTCCGGCCTCGCCAATTCACCCCTCCACTTT

J gene: TRBJ1-1
V gene: TRBV2
D gene: -
clone size: many
CDR3 protein: CASRMRGVNTEAFF
CDR3 DNA: TGTGCCAGCAGGATGCGAGGAGTGAACACTGAAGCTTTCTTT

J gene: TRBJ2-1
V gene: TRBV2
D gene: -
clone size: many
CDR3 protein: CASSGVNEQFF
CDR3 DNA: TGTGCCAGCTCAGGGGTCAATGAGCAGTTCTTC

J gene: TRBJ1-1
V gene: TRBV24-1
D gene: TRBD1
clone size: many
CDR3 protein: CATSDPGQGATEAFF
CDR3 DNA: TGTGCCACCAGTGACCCGGGACAGGGTGCCACTGAAGCTTTCTTT

J gene: TRBJ2-3
V gene: TRBV2
D gene: -
clone size: many
CDR3 protein: CASSEIEDTQYF
CDR3 DNA: TGTGCCAGCAGTGAAATTGAGGATACGCAGTATTTT

J gene: TRBJ2-7
V gene: TRBV20-1
D gene: -
clone size: many
CDR3 protein: CSAPRETDYEQYF
CDR3 DNA: TGCAGTGCTCCCAGGGAGACCGACTACGAGCAGTACTTC

J gene: TRBJ1-5
V gene: TRBV18
D gene: -
clone size: -
CDR3 protein: CASPPDRNQPQHF
CDR3 DNA: TGTGCCAGCCCACCCGACAGAAATCAGCCCCAGCATTTT

J gene: TRBJ2-7
V gene: TRBV12-3/TRBV12-4
D gene: TRBD2
clone size: many
CDR3 protein: CASSSTSGSSYEQYF
CDR3 DNA: TGTGCCAGCAGTTCTACTAGCGGGAGTTCCTACGAGCAGTACTTC

J gene: TRBJ2-1
V gene: TRBV20-1
D gene: TRBD2
clone size: many
CDR3 protein: CSARRLAGLQYEQFF
CDR3 DNA: TGCAGTGCTAGGCGACTAGCGGGGTTACAATATGAGCAGTTCTTC

J gene: TRBJ2-1
V gene: TRBV4-1
D gene: TRBD2
clone size: many
CDR3 protein: CASSQGGRAGNEQFF
CDR3 DNA: TGCGCCAGCAGCCAGGGCGGGAGGGCCGGTAATGAGCAGTTCTTC

J gene: TRBJ1-2
V gene: TRBV4-2
D gene: -
clone size: many
CDR3 protein: CASSQVKGGYTF
CDR3 DNA: TGTGCCAGCAGCCAAGTGAAGGGAGGCTACACCTTC

J gene: TRBJ2-3
V gene: TRBV6-1
D gene: TRBD1
clone size: many
CDR3 protein: CASSTGGGRTQYF
CDR3 DNA: TGTGCCAGCAGTACAGGGGGCGGACGGACGCAGTATTTT

J gene: TRBJ2-2
V gene: TRBV10-3
D gene: -
clone size: many
CDR3 protein: CAISDVGTGELFF
CDR3 DNA: TGTGCCATCAGTGACGTGGGGACCGGGGAGCTGTTTTTT

J gene: TRBJ2-4
V gene: TRBV11-1
D gene: TRBD1
clone size: few
CDR3 protein: CASSDPRTGTGVNIQYF
CDR3 DNA: TGTGCCAGCAGCGACCCCAGAACCGGGACAGGGGTGAACATTCAGTACTTC

J gene: TRBJ1-2
V gene: TRBV28
D gene: -
clone size: many
CDR3 protein: CASSLSGGLEGYTF
CDR3 DNA: TGTGCCAGCAGTTTATCTGGGGGTCTTGAAGGCTACACCTTC

J gene: TRBJ1-6
V gene: TRBV20-1
D gene: -
clone size: medium-sized
CDR3 protein: CSATPAYNSPLHF
CDR3 DNA: TGCAGTGCTACCCCAGCTTATAATTCACCCCTCCACTTT

J gene: TRBJ1-1
V gene: TRBV6-5
D gene: -
clone size: many
CDR3 protein: CASSFTGNTEAFF
CDR3 DNA: TGTGCCAGCAGTTTTACAGGGAACACTGAAGCTTTCTTT

J gene: TRBJ1-5
V gene: TRBV12-3/TRBV12-4
D gene: -
clone size: -
CDR3 protein: CASSPTGSAQHF
CDR3 DNA: TGTGCCAGCAGCCCAACAGGGTCGGCCCAGCATTTT

J gene: TRBJ2-5
V gene: TRBV7-8
D gene: -
clone size: many
CDR3 protein: CASSFRTGGETQYF
CDR3 DNA: TGTGCCAGCAGCTTTCGGACAGGAGGGGAGACCCAGTACTTC

J gene: TRBJ2-3
V gene: TRBV10-3
D gene: TRBD2
clone size: many
CDR3 protein: CAISAWGGDTQYF
CDR3 DNA: TGTGCCATCAGTGCTTGGGGAGGGGATACGCAGTATTTT

J gene: TRBJ1-1
V gene: TRBV12-5
D gene: -
clone size: -
CDR3 protein: CVSGLGSTEAFF
CDR3 DNA: TGTGTTAGTGGTTTGGGAAGCACTGAAGCTTTCTTT

J gene: TRBJ2-3
V gene: TRBV12-3/TRBV12-4
D gene: TRBD1
clone size: many
CDR3 protein: CASSPGQGWTDTQYF
CDR3 DNA: TGTGCCAGCAGCCCCGGACAGGGGTGGACAGATACGCAGTATTTT

J gene: TRBJ2-3
V gene: TRBV11-2
D gene: TRBD2
clone size: many
CDR3 protein: CASRKSGISTDTQYF
CDR3 DNA: TGTGCCAGCAGAAAAAGCGGGATTAGCACAGATACGCAGTATTTT

J gene: TRBJ1-2
V gene: TRBV15
D gene: TRBD1
clone size: many
CDR3 protein: CATSRDQGGGRGYTF
CDR3 DNA: TGTGCCACCAGCAGAGATCAAGGGGGCGGTCGTGGCTACACCTTC

J gene: TRBJ1-6
V gene: TRBV28
D gene: -
clone size: many
CDR3 protein: CASSLWRGIPSDSPLHF
CDR3 DNA: TGTGCCAGCAGTTTATGGAGGGGGATACCCTCGGATTCACCCCTCCACTTT

J gene: TRBJ1-6
V gene: TRBV12-3/TRBV12-4
D gene: TRBD1
clone size: many
CDR3 protein: CASARQGNSYNSPLHF
CDR3 DNA: TGTGCCAGCGCCCGACAGGGAAACTCCTATAATTCACCCCTCCACTTT

J gene: TRBJ2-2
V gene: TRBV29-1
D gene: -
clone size: few
CDR3 protein: CSVEIWPGELFF
CDR3 DNA: TGCAGCGTTGAAATTTGGCCCGGGGAGCTGTTTTTT

J gene: TRBJ2-1
V gene: TRBV12-3/TRBV12-4
D gene: -
clone size: many
CDR3 protein: CASSTTGPEQFF
CDR3 DNA: TGTGCCAGCAGCACAACGGGGCCTGAGCAGTTCTTC

J gene: TRBJ2-1
V gene: TRBV4-1
D gene: -
clone size: many
CDR3 protein: CPSSQDWTDYNEQFF
CDR3 DNA: TGCCCCAGCAGCCAAGATTGGACTGATTACAATGAGCAGTTCTTC

J gene: TRBJ1-1
V gene: TRBV2
D gene: -
clone size: many
CDR3 protein: CASSEAGADTEAFF
CDR3 DNA: TGTGCCAGCAGTGAAGCGGGCGCCGACACTGAAGCTTTCTTT

J gene: TRBJ1-1
V gene: TRBV12-3/TRBV12-4
D gene: -
clone size: many
CDR3 protein: CASSSGGRGTEAFF
CDR3 DNA: TGTGCCAGCAGTTCGGGCGGCCGAGGGACTGAAGCTTTCTTT

J gene: TRBJ1-1
V gene: TRBV27
D gene: -
clone size: many
CDR3 protein: CASSLYRQTRNTEAFF
CDR3 DNA: TGTGCCAGCAGTTTATATAGGCAGACCCGTAACACTGAAGCTTTCTTT

J gene: TRBJ1-1
V gene: TRBV12-3/TRBV12-4
D gene: TRBD1
clone size: few
CDR3 protein: CASSRDRGGLSEAFF
CDR3 DNA: TGTGCCAGCAGTCGAGACAGGGGTGGGCTTTCGGAAGCTTTCTTT